The source of this T cell receptor beta chain is a study of radiotherapy plus CTLA-4 blockade in lung cancer. This CDR3 has 15 residues. The trim removed 7 bases at V and 7 bases at J, leaving 11 bases unmatched. CDR1 and CDR2 (germline): LNHDA, SQIVND (reference sequence). The table came from immunoSEQ multiplex PCR; TCRdb's copy has only in-frame clones and leaves some out. This table holds fewer than 50,000 clones, roughly 59% found once. The chain employs TRBV19 and TRBJ1-5, with TRBD1 matching over 9 bases. The source material was peripheral blood, sampled from a patient treated with radiotherapy plus ipilimumab. This sequence was found in a human donor with non-small cell lung cancer who had a partial response to radiotherapy plus ipilimumab. The CDR3 DNA reads TGTGCCAGTACCCCGGGACAGGGAGGAGGGCAGCCCCAGCATTTT. Translation: CASTPGQGGGQPQHF.